This TCR beta chain was captured by sequencing in a study of T cell repertoires in cytomegalovirus infection. The CDR3 contains 12 residues. The germline V gene encodes CDR1 SGHNT and CDR2 YYREEE (reference sequence). The V gene lost 2 bases and the J gene lost 10 bases, with 10 bases spanning the gap. TCRdb re-analysed the reads in MiXCR, keeping a single row per CDR3 protein. The table records hundreds of thousands of distinct CDR3 sequences, about a third of them present only once. This clonotype has only a few counts. Its antigen is unidentified. The material sequenced was cultured CD8+ T cells from PBMCs, taken from culture after CMV antigen stimulation. This TCR was recovered from a human donor in good health (CMV status not recorded). Some clones in this sample may be carry-over from other donors' samples. The chain is built from TRBV5-4 and TRBJ2-1; TRBD2 is a possible D gene (5 bases). CDR3 DNA sequence: TGTGCCAGCAGCTTTTCACTAGAAGAGCAGTTCTTC. Amino acid sequence: CASSFSLEEQFF.